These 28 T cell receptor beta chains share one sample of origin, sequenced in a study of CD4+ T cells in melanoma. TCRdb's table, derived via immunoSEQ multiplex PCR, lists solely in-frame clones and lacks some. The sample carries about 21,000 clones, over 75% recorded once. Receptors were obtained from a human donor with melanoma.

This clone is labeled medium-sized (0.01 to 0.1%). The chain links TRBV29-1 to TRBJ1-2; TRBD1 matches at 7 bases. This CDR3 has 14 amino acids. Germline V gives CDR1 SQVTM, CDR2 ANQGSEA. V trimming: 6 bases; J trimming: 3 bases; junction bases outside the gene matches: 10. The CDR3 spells CSVPPGQLDYGYTF. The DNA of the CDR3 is TGCAGCGTGCCGCCGGGACAGCTGGACTATGGCTACACCTTC. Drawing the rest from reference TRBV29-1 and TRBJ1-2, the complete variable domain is SAVISQKPSRDICQRGTSLTIQCQVDSQVTMMFWYRQQPGQSLTLIATANQGSEATYESGFVIDKFPISRPNLTFSTLTVSNMSPEDSSIYLCSVPPGQLDYGYTFGSGTRLTVV.

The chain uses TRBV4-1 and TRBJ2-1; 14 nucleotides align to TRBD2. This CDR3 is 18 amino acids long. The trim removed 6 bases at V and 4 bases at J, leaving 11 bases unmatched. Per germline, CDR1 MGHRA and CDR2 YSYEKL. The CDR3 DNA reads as TGCGCCAGCAGTCGGCCTCCCGGGACTAGCGGGGGTTACAATGAGCAGTTCTTC. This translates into CASSRPPGTSGGYNEQFF.

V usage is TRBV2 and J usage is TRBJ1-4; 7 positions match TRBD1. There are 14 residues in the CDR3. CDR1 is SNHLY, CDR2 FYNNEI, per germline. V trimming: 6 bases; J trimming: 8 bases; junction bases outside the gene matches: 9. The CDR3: CASRPQGWLEKLFF. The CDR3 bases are TGTGCCAGCAGGCCACAGGGGTGGCTAGAAAAACTGTTTTTT.

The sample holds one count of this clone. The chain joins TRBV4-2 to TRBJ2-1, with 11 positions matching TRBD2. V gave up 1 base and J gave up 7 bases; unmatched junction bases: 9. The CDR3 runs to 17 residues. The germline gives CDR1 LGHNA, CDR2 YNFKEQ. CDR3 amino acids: CASSQAVVAGGRNEQFF. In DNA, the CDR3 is TGTGCCAGCAGCCAAGCCGTAGTAGCGGGGGGGCGAAATGAGCAGTTCTTC.

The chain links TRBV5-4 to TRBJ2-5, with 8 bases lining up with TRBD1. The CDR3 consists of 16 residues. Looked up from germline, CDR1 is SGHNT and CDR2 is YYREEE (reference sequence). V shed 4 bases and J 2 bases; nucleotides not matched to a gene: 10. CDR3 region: CASSPDRVFWQETQYF. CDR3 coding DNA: TGTGCCAGCAGCCCGGACAGGGTCTTTTGGCAAGAGACCCAGTACTTC.

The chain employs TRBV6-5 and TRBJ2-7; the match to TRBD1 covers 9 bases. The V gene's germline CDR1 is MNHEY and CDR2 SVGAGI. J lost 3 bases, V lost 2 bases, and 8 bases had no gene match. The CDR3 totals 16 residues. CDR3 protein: CASSYARDRVYYEQYF. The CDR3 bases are TGTGCCAGCAGTTACGCCCGGGACAGGGTATACTACGAGCAGTACTTC.

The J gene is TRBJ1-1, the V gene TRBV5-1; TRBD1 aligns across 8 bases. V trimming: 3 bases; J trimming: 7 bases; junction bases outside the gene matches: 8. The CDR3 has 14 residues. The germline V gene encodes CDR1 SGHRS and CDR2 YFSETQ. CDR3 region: CASSSSTGVNEAFF. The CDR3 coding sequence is TGCGCCAGCAGCTCCTCGACAGGGGTGAATGAAGCTTTCTTT.

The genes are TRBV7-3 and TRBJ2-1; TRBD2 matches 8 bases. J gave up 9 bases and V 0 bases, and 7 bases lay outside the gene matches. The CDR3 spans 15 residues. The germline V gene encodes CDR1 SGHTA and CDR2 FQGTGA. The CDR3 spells CASSLTSGASGEQFF. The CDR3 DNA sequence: TGTGCCAGCAGCTTAACTAGCGGGGCCTCGGGTGAGCAGTTCTTC. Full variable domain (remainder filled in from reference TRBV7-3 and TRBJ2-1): GAGVSQTPSNKVTEKGKYVELRCDPISGHTALYWYRQSLGQGPEFLIYFQGTGAADDSGLPNDRFFAVRPEGSVSTLKIQRTERGDSAVYLCASSLTSGASGEQFFGPGTRLTVL.

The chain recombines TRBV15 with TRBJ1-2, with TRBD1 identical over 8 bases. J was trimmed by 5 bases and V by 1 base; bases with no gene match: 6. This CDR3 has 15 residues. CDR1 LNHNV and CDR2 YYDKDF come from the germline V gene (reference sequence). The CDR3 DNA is TGTGCCACCAGCAGAGTTACTGGGACAGGTTATGGCTACACCTTC. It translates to CATSRVTGTGYGYTF.

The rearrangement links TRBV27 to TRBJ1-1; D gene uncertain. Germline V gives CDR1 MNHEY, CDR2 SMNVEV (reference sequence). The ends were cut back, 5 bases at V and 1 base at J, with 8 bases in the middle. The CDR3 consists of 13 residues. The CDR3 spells CASSRPGNTEAFF. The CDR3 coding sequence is TGTGCCAGCAGTCGGCCAGGGAACACTGAAGCTTTCTTT.

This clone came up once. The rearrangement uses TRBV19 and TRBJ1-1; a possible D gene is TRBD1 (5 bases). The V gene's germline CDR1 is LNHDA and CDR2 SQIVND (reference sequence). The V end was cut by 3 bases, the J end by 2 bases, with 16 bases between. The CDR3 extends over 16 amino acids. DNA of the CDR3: TGTGCCAGTAGTATTTTAGGGGTTGACTTAAACACTGAAGCTTTCTTT. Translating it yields CASSILGVDLNTEAFF.

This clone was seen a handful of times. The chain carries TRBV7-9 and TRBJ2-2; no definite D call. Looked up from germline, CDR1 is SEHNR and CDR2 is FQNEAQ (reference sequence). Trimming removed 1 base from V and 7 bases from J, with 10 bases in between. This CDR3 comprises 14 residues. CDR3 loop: CASSLVLGVGELFF. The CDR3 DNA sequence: TGTGCCAGCAGCTTAGTTCTTGGGGTCGGGGAGCTGTTTTTT.

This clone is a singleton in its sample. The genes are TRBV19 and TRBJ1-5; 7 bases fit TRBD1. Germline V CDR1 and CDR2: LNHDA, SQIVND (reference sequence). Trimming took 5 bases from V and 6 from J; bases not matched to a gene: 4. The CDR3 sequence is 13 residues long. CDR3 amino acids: CASSWTGFQPQHF. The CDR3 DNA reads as TGTGCCAGTAGTTGGACAGGTTTTCAGCCCCAGCATTTT.

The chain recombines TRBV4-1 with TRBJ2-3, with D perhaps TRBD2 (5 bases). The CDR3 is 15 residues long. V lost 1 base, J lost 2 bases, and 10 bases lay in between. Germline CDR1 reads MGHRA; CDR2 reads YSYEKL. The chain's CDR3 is CASSQARGTTDTQYF. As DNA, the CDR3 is TGCGCCAGCAGCCAAGCTCGGGGTACCACAGATACGCAGTATTTT.

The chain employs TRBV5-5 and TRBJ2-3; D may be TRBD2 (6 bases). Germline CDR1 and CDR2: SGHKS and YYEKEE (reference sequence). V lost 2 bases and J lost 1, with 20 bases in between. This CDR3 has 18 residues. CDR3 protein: CASSFATRSGVGTDTQYF. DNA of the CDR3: TGTGCCAGCAGCTTTGCTACTCGCTCGGGGGTGGGCACAGATACGCAGTATTTT.

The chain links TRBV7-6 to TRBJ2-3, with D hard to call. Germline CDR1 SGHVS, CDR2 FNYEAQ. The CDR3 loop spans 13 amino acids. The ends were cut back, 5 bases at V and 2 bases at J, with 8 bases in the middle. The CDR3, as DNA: TGTGCCAGCAGCCCTGCGAACACAGATACGCAGTATTTT. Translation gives CASSPANTDTQYF.

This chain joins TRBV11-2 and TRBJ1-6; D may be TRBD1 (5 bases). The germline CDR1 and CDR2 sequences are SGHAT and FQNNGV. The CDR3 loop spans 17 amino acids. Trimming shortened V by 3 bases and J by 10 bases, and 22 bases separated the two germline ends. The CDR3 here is CASSLGAGSGPGSPLHF. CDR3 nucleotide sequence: TGTGCCAGCAGCTTGGGAGCCGGCTCAGGGCCTGGGTCACCCCTCCACTTT.

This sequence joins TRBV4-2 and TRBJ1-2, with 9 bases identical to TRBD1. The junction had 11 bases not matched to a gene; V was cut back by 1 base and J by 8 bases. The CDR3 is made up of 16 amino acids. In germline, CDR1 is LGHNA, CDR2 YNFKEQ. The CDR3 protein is CASSQVGYRGRDGYTF. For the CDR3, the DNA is TGTGCCAGCAGCCAAGTAGGCTACAGGGGGCGGGACGGCTACACCTTC.

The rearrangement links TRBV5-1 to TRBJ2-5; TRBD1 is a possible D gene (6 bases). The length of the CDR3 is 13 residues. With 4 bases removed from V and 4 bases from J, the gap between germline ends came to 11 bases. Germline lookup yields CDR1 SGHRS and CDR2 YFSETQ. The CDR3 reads CASSRQVRETQYF. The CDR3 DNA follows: TGCGCCAGCAGCAGACAGGTTCGAGAGACCCAGTACTTC.

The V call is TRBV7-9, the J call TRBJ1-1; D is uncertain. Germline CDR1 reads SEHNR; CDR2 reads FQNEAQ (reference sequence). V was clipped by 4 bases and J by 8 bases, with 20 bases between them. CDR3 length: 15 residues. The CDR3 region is CASSSLIASQSEAFF. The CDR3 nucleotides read TGTGCCAGCAGCTCGCTCATCGCTAGCCAGAGCGAAGCTTTCTTT.

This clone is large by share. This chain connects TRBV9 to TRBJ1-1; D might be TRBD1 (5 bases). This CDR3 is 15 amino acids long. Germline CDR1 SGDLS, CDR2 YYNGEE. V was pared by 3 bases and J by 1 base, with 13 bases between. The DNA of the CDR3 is TGTGCCAGCAGCGCGAGCGGGGGTCCGAACACTGAAGCTTTCTTT. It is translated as CASSASGGPNTEAFF.

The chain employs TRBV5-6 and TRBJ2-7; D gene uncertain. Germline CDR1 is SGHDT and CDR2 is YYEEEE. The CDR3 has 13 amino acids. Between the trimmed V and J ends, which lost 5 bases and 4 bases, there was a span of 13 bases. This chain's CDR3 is CASSSPMQYEQYF. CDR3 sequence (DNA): TGTGCCAGCAGTTCTCCGATGCAGTACGAGCAGTACTTC. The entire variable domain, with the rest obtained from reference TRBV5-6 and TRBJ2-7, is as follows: DAGVTQSPTHLIKTRGQQVTLRCSPKSGHDTVSWYQQALGQGPQFIFQYYEEEERQRGNFPDRFSGHQFPNYSSELNVNALLLGDSALYLCASSSPMQYEQYFGPGTRLTVT.

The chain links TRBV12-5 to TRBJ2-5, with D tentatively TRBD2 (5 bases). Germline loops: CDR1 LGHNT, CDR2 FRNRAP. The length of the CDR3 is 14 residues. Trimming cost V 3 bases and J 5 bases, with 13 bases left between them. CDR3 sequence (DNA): TGTGCTAGTGGTTTATTAGGACTGATCGAGACCCAGTACTTC. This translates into CASGLLGLIETQYF.

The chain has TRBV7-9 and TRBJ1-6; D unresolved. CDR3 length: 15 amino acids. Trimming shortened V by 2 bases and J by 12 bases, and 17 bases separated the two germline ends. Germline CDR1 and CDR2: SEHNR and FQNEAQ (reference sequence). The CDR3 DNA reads TGTGCCAGCAGCTTACCCTCCGTCGGGCAACGACCCCTCCACTTT. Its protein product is CASSLPSVGQRPLHF. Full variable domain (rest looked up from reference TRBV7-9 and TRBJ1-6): DTGVSQNPRHKITKRGQNVTFRCDPISEHNRLYWYRQTLGQGPEFLTYFQNEAQLEKSRLLSDRFSAERPKGSFSTLEIQRTEQGDSAMYLCASSLPSVGQRPLHFGNGTRLTVT.

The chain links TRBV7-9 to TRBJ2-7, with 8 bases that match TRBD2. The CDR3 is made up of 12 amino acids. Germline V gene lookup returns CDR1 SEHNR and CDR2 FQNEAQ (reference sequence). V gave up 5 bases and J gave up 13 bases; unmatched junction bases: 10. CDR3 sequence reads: CASSTTSGRGYF. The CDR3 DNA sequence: TGTGCCAGCAGCACAACTAGCGGCCGGGGATACTTC.

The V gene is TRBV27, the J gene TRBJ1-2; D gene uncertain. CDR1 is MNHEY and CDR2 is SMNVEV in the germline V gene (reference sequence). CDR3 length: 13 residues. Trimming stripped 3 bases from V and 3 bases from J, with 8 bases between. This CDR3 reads CASSFSIHYGYTF. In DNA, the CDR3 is TGTGCCAGCAGTTTTTCTATTCACTATGGCTACACCTTC.

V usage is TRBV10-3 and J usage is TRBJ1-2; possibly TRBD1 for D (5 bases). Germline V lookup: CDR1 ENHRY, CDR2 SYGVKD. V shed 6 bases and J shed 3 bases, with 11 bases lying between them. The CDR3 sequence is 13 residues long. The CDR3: CAIRGPQDYGYTF. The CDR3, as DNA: TGTGCCATCAGGGGGCCCCAGGACTATGGCTACACCTTC.

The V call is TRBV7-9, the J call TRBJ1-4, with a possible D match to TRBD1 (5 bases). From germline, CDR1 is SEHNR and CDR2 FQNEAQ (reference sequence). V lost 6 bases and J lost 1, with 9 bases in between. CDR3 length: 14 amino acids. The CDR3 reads CASSPGQTNEKLFF. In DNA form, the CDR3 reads TGTGCCAGCAGTCCTGGACAAACTAATGAAAAACTGTTTTTT.